This TCR beta chain is drawn from a study of regulatory T cells in long-lasting Graves disease. On the study more broadly: More than 5 years of antithyroid drugs with positive TSH receptor antibodies defined persistent Graves' disease. Regarding the study as a whole: Investigators studied peripheral blood only, not thyroid tissue.

Regarding time point: persistent/refractory GD, antithyroid drugs over 5 years with positive TRAb. The TCR library was made from RNA that had been extracted from PBMCs in TRIzol. The V and J ends lost 0 bases and 5 bases respectively, with 10 bases between them. The CDR3 length is 14 residues. Germline V gene data show CDR1 as LNHNV and CDR2 as YYDKDF (reference sequence). Building of the TCR beta libraries involved iRepertoire HTBI primers and Arm-PCR of CDR3 regions. Methods used by the authors: Across the samples, identification revealed approximately 66 TRBV and roughly 13 TRBJ segments. TCRdb analysed the multiplex PCR reads with MiXCR anew, one entry per CDR3 protein. In this record, the V and J calls reflect TCRdb's handling and not the investigators' own analysis. The sample includes a few hundred thousand distinct CDR3 sequences, under 25% of them seen just once. This clonotype was detected a few times. Its antigen is not known.

The origin of this receptor is a female donor with Graves disease. V is TRBV15 and J is TRBJ1-2, with no clear D. The specimen comprised peripheral blood mononuclear cells (PBMCs), sampled when the disease was refractory, from a patient treated with antithyroid drugs. Here the CDR3 reads CATSRELGGYGYTF. The CDR3 DNA reads as TGTGCCACCAGCAGAGAATTGGGTGGGTATGGCTACACCTTC.